The source of this T cell receptor beta chain is a study of blood T cell repertoires in COVID-19. Across the study: The cDNA or gDNA used as material had been derived from T cells, B-cell-depleted T cells, or PBMCs.

The CDR3 sequence is 16 residues long. Germline CDR1 and CDR2: SGDLS and YYNGEE. V was pared by 0 bases and J by 0 bases, with 5 bases of the junction left unmatched. Only in-frame clones appear in the TCRdb table, and some are missing; sequencing was by immunoSEQ multiplex PCR. The table records roughly 210,000 clones, roughly 90% of them present only once. This clonotype was sampled from a man in his 70s with acute or convalescent COVID-19. The source material was peripheral blood. The rearrangement joins TRBV9 to TRBJ2-7, with 8 nucleotides matching TRBD2. CDR3 loop: CASSVEAGALSYEQYF. The CDR3 DNA follows: TGTGCCAGCAGCGTAGAAGCGGGAGCCCTCTCCTACGAGCAGTACTTC.